This TCR beta chain was documented in a study of cytomegalovirus exposure and HLA in healthy donors. About the study: The 666 first-cohort repertoires shared a platform with the approximately 110 validation repertoires, as reported in a later analysis.

The CDR3 contains 16 residues. V lost 4 bases and J 1 base, leaving 14 bases between the germline ends. CDR1 and CDR2 (germline): SEHNR, FQNEAQ (reference sequence). TCRdb keeps only in-frame clones here, not all; method: immunoSEQ multiplex PCR. Of more than 250,000 clones listed, 87% are singletons. The TCR originated in a woman aged 25-40 years in good health and CMV-seropositive. V usage is TRBV7-9 and J usage is TRBJ2-1, with D maybe TRBD2 (5 bases). The sequenced sample was PBMCs. The CDR3 bases are TGTGCCAGCAGCTCCCGGATGGCGGGTTCCTACAATGAGCAGTTCTTC. Translation gives CASSSRMAGSYNEQFF.